The 31 T cell receptor beta chains below were found in one sample sequenced in a study of cytomegalovirus exposure and HLA in healthy donors. The PCR used 60 Vbeta and 13 Jbeta primers. Profiled with immunoSEQ multiplex PCR; TCRdb holds only in-frame clones, not every one. Counted here are about 150,000 clones, around three quarters occurring once; the ten biggest clones make up around 3.1%. Sequencing input: PBMCs. Every receptor here comes from a male donor in good health and CMV-seronegative.

Remarks on this clone: One end of the junction does not line up with germline, which may come from a read error. The V and J genes are TRBV7-9 and TRBJ2-7; TRBD1 matches 10 bases. CDR3 length: 16 residues. The germline CDR1 and CDR2 sequences are SEHNR and FQNEAQ (reference sequence). CDR3 bases: TGTTCCAGCAGCATACAAAGGGACAGGGGAGAATACGAGCAGTACTTC. It specifies CSSSIQRDRGEYEQYF.

The V and J genes are TRBV6-6 and TRBJ1-1; D might be TRBD1 (5 bases). From germline, CDR1 is MNHNY and CDR2 SVGAGI (reference sequence). V lost 2 bases to trimming and J lost 2 bases, with 6 bases between them. The CDR3 spans 13 residues. CDR3 DNA sequence: TGTGCCAGCAGTTACCAGGGCAACACTGAAGCTTTCTTT. This sequence encodes CASSYQGNTEAFF.

This clone was detected a few times. The rearrangement links TRBV28 to TRBJ2-3, with 9 positions matching TRBD2. The CDR3 spans 16 residues. In germline, CDR1 is MDHEN, CDR2 SYDVKM. V gave up 2 bases and J gave up 4 bases; unmatched junction bases: 7. CDR3 coding DNA: TGTGCCAGCAGTTTAAGGGCGGGAGGGGGTGCAGATACGCAGTATTTT. This translates into CASSLRAGGGADTQYF.

The rearrangement joins TRBV2 to TRBJ2-7, with D unclear. Germline-derived CDR1 and CDR2 are SNHLY and FYNNEI. The CDR3 totals 14 residues. The V end was cut by 6 bases, the J end by 1 base, with 13 bases between. The CDR3 DNA reads TGTGCCAGCAGCTCCGACACGAGATCCTACGAGCAGTACTTC. Its protein product is CASSSDTRSYEQYF.

V usage is TRBV7-9 and J usage is TRBJ2-5, with 11 bases aligning to TRBD2. J lost 1 base, V lost 1 base, and 2 bases had no gene match. Germline values: CDR1 SEHNR, CDR2 FQNEAQ (reference sequence). This CDR3 has 16 residues. CDR3 protein: CASSLGLAGGQETQYF. CDR3 in DNA: TGTGCCAGCAGCTTAGGGCTAGCGGGGGGCCAAGAGACCCAGTACTTC. The variable domain in full, with the rest retrieved from reference TRBV7-9 and TRBJ2-5, is DTGVSQNPRHKITKRGQNVTFRCDPISEHNRLYWYRQTLGQGPEFLTYFQNEAQLEKSRLLSDRFSAERPKGSFSTLEIQRTEQGDSAMYLCASSLGLAGGQETQYFGPGTRLLVL.

This chain uses TRBV11-3 with TRBJ2-5; no firm D call. Germline lookup yields CDR1 SGHNT and CDR2 YENEEA. The CDR3 covers 16 residues. V lost 1 base and J lost 5, with 17 bases in between. The CDR3 spells CASSLGDRPARETQYF. The CDR3 region has the DNA TGTGCCAGCAGCTTAGGCGATCGCCCTGCCAGGGAGACCCAGTACTTC.

This clone was detected only a few times. This chain uses TRBV19 with TRBJ1-1; TRBD1 is a possible D gene (6 bases). The CDR3 has 13 residues. Deletions cut 2 bases from V and 8 bases from J, with 12 bases between. CDR1 LNHDA and CDR2 SQIVND come from the germline V gene (reference sequence). The CDR3 region is CASSIQQGTEAFF. The CDR3 region has the DNA TGTGCCAGTAGTATACAGCAGGGGACCGAAGCTTTCTTT. The full variable domain, rest sourced from reference TRBV19 and TRBJ1-1, is DGGITQSPKYLFRKEGQNVTLSCEQNLNHDAMYWYRQDPGQGLRLIYYSQIVNDFQKGDIAEGYSVSREKKESFPLTVTSAQKNPTAFYLCASSIQQGTEAFFGQGTRLTVV.

As to this clone: Other DNA sequences in this specimen translate into the identical CDR3. The rearrangement joins TRBV7-3 to TRBJ2-7; D possibly corresponds to TRBD2 (6 bases). V gave up 0 bases and J gave up 1 base, with 7 bases separating them. CDR3 length equals 14 residues. Germline lookup yields CDR1 SGHTA and CDR2 FQGTGA. CDR3 coding DNA: TGTGCCAGCAGCTTAACTAGCGGATCCTACGAGCAGTACTTC. Protein product: CASSLTSGSYEQYF.

V is TRBV6-1 and J is TRBJ2-7, with TRBD2 matching over 8 bases. CDR1 MNHNS and CDR2 SASEGT come from the germline V gene. This CDR3 region has 16 residues. Germline trimming cut 2 bases from V and 7 bases from J; bases unmatched to any gene: 13. This CDR3 is CASSEQVRGVLGEQYF. The CDR3 bases are TGTGCCAGCAGTGAACAGGTGCGGGGGGTCCTCGGGGAGCAGTACTTC.

This chain joins TRBV10-3 and TRBJ1-2; a weak D match, TRBD1 (6 bases). The CDR3 extends over 11 amino acids. Trimming took 6 bases from V and 8 from J, leaving 10 bases between them. Germline values: CDR1 ENHRY, CDR2 SYGVKD. In nucleotides, the CDR3 is TGTGCCATCAGGAGGGACACAGGCTACACCTTC. Its translation: CAIRRDTGYTF.

This clone has a handful of counts. This chain connects TRBV19 to TRBJ1-1, with D possibly being TRBD1 (5 bases). The ends were cut back, 3 bases at V and 7 bases at J, with 15 bases in the middle. The CDR3 length is 14 residues. CDR1 LNHDA and CDR2 SQIVND come from the germline V gene (reference sequence). CDR3 loop: CASSIGRGRFEAFF. CDR3 nucleotide sequence: TGTGCCAGTAGTATTGGTAGGGGTAGGTTTGAAGCTTTCTTT. Complete variable domain (other parts from reference TRBV19 and TRBJ1-1): DGGITQSPKYLFRKEGQNVTLSCEQNLNHDAMYWYRQDPGQGLRLIYYSQIVNDFQKGDIAEGYSVSREKKESFPLTVTSAQKNPTAFYLCASSIGRGRFEAFFGQGTRLTVV.

This sequence joins TRBV15 and TRBJ2-1, with 7 bases identical to TRBD2. Germline CDR1 and CDR2: LNHNV and YYDKDF (reference sequence). J lost 4 bases, V lost 1 base, and 10 bases had no gene match. The CDR3 contains 17 residues. The DNA of the CDR3 is TGTGCCACCAGCAGAGCCCCTTCGGCGGGGGTTTACAATGAGCAGTTCTTC. Translation gives CATSRAPSAGVYNEQFF.

This clone was observed once. The genes are TRBV28 and TRBJ1-2; D might be TRBD1 (5 bases). Trimming left V 3 bases short and J 5 bases short, with 10 bases between. This CDR3 has 13 residues. From germline, CDR1 is MDHEN and CDR2 SYDVKM. The DNA for the CDR3 is TGTGCCAGCAGTTTGTCAGGGTGGTATGGCTACACCTTC. This encodes CASSLSGWYGYTF.

The V and J genes are TRBV2 and TRBJ2-7; TRBD2 aligns across 7 bases. CDR1 is SNHLY, CDR2 FYNNEI, per germline. This CDR3 spans 13 amino acids. With V trimmed by 8 bases and J by 2 bases, 6 bases remained unmatched. The CDR3 loop is CASGGVFTYEQYF. CDR3 bases: TGTGCCAGCGGGGGGGTTTTTACCTACGAGCAGTACTTC. The whole variable domain, remainder taken from reference TRBV2 and TRBJ2-7, is EPEVTQTPSHQVTQMGQEVILRCVPISNHLYFYWYRQILGQKVEFLVSFYNNEISEKSEIFDDQFSVERPDGSNFTLKIRSTKLEDSAMYFCASGGVFTYEQYFGPGTRLTVT.

This rearrangement joins TRBV30 to TRBJ2-2; the match to TRBD2 covers 9 bases. This CDR3 has 15 amino acids. V was pared by 0 bases and J by 2 bases, with 1 base of the junction left unmatched. Germline V CDR1 and CDR2: GTSNPN, SVGIG (reference sequence). CDR3 in DNA: TGTGCCTGGAGTGTTGGGACTAGCAACACCGGGGAGCTGTTTTTT. This encodes CAWSVGTSNTGELFF.

To note about this clone: The identical CDR3 is also encoded by other nucleotide sequences in the sample. The rearrangement joins TRBV5-1 to TRBJ2-7; possible D gene TRBD2, 6 bases. The CDR3 has 14 amino acids. Trimming stripped 0 bases from V and 2 bases from J, with 9 bases between. From germline, CDR1 is SGHRS and CDR2 YFSETQ. The CDR3 region is CASSLVGGPYEQYF. The CDR3 bases are TGCGCCAGCAGCTTGGTTGGAGGGCCCTACGAGCAGTACTTC.

J is TRBJ2-7 and V is TRBV12-1; the D call in the table, TRBD2, was not verified against the DNA. TRBV12-1 is recorded as a pseudogene. CDR3 length: 18 residues. CDR3 in amino acids: CASSCWGLAGGKFYEQYF. CDR3 nucleotide sequence: TGTGCCAGCAGCTGTTGGGGACTAGCGGGAGGGAAATTCTACGAGCAGTACTTC.

The genes are TRBV5-4 and TRBJ1-2, with D perhaps matching TRBD1 (5 bases). This CDR3 region has 14 residues. CDR1 and CDR2 (germline): SGHNT, YYREEE (reference sequence). V lost 0 bases, J lost 4 bases, and 10 bases lay in between. CDR3 DNA: TGTGCCAGCAGCTTGGAAGCAGGGCGCTATGGCTACACCTTC. Its translation is CASSLEAGRYGYTF.

This chain connects TRBV27 to TRBJ1-4; the D gene is possibly TRBD1 (5 bases). Trimming took off 8 bases at V and 4 bases at J, with 20 bases between the two ends. This CDR3 region has 16 residues. Germline CDR1 reads MNHEY; CDR2 reads SMNVEV (reference sequence). CDR3 sequence reads: CASRPAGGQGNEKLFF. The CDR3 DNA is TGTGCCAGCCGCCCCGCCGGGGGTCAGGGTAATGAAAAACTGTTTTTT.

V usage is TRBV28 and J usage is TRBJ2-5, with 10 bases that match TRBD2. Germline V CDR1 and CDR2: MDHEN, SYDVKM. The CDR3 loop spans 16 amino acids. The V segment lost 5 bases and the J segment 5 bases; nucleotides outside the gene matches: 11. CDR3 residues: CASSPLAGAGEETQYF. The CDR3 bases are TGTGCCAGCAGTCCCCTAGCGGGAGCGGGCGAGGAGACCCAGTACTTC.

J is TRBJ2-7 and V is TRBV4-3, with TRBD1 identical over 10 bases. The V gene's germline CDR1 is LGHNA and CDR2 YSLEER. V shed 0 bases, J shed 3 bases, and the junction held 2 bases outside the gene matches. This CDR3 spans 15 amino acids. The CDR3 nucleotides are TGCGCCAGCAGCCAAGAGGACAGGGGGATCTACGAGCAGTACTTC. Protein sequence: CASSQEDRGIYEQYF.

The chain combines TRBV5-1 with TRBJ1-4, with D uncertain. CDR3 length equals 15 residues. CDR1 is SGHRS, CDR2 YFSETQ, per germline. V was trimmed by 1 base and J by 4 bases, leaving 11 bases between them. The CDR3 protein is CASSLTPAVNEKLFF. CDR3 DNA sequence: TGCGCCAGCAGCTTGACGCCAGCGGTTAATGAAAAACTGTTTTTT.

This chain joins TRBV21-1 and TRBJ2-5; the DNA was not compared with TRBD2, the D call given in the table. TRBV21-1 is recorded as a pseudogene. The CDR3 loop spans 15 amino acids. CDR3 sequence (DNA): TGTGCCAGCAGCAATAGGACTAGCGGGAGGAGTGAGCAGTACTTC. Residues: CASSNRTSGRSEQYF.

The chain has TRBV28 and TRBJ2-4, with D perhaps TRBD1 (5 bases). With 4 bases removed from V and 0 bases from J, the gap between germline ends came to 13 bases. Looked up from germline, CDR1 is MDHEN and CDR2 is SYDVKM. The CDR3 consists of 16 residues. The CDR3 region has the DNA TGTGCCAGCAGTTCCTCAGGGCACCTAGCCAAAAACATTCAGTACTTC. It translates to CASSSSGHLAKNIQYF.

Of note for this clone: One end of the junction is discordant with germline, which a read error may explain. The V and J genes are TRBV7-9 and TRBJ1-1; TRBD1 matches 9 bases. This CDR3 is 15 amino acids long. Germline values: CDR1 SEHNR, CDR2 FQNEAQ (reference sequence). CDR3 region: CSSRLPGQGDTEAFF. In nucleotides, the CDR3 is TGTTCCAGCAGACTTCCGGGACAGGGTGACACTGAAGCTTTCTTT.

This sequence joins TRBV9 and TRBJ2-1; D not certain. CDR1 SGDLS and CDR2 YYNGEE come from the germline V gene. This CDR3 has 13 amino acids. The germline V and J ends were trimmed by 0 bases and 5 bases, with 6 bases remaining between them. In DNA, the CDR3 is TGTGCCAGCAGCGTAGCACTGAACAATGAGCAGTTCTTC. Amino acids: CASSVALNNEQFF.

The rearrangement joins TRBV4-1 to TRBJ2-7; TRBD1 matches 10 bases. CDR1 and CDR2 (germline): MGHRA, YSYEKL. V lost 1 base, J lost 1 base, and 7 bases stayed unmatched. The CDR3 is 17 residues long. The CDR3 coding sequence is TGCGCCAGCAGCCAAGTCCTCCGGGACAGGGGATCCTACGAGCAGTACTTC. It is translated as CASSQVLRDRGSYEQYF.

This chain uses TRBV15 with TRBJ1-5, with TRBD1 identical over 7 bases. This CDR3 region has 14 residues. In germline, CDR1 is LNHNV, CDR2 YYDKDF (reference sequence). V was clipped by 3 bases and J by 4 bases; unmatched bases: 3. The CDR3 nucleotides read TGTGCCACCAGCAGGGAACAGGGGAATCAGCCCCAGCATTTT. Its translation is CATSREQGNQPQHF. Using reference TRBV15 and TRBJ1-5 for the parts outside the CDR3, the full variable domain is DAMVIQNPRYQVTQFGKPVTLSCSQTLNHNVMYWYQQKSSQAPKLLFHYYDKDFNNEADTPDNFQSRRPNTSFCFLDIRSPGLGDTAMYLCATSREQGNQPQHFGDGTRLSIL.

This sequence joins TRBV15 and TRBJ2-7; 8 bases fit TRBD1. The CDR3 loop spans 16 amino acids. V lost 5 bases, J lost 5 bases, and 14 bases stayed unmatched. Germline V gene sequence: CDR1 LNHNV, CDR2 YYDKDF (reference sequence). Written as DNA, the CDR3 is TGTGCCACCAGCGGGGGACAGAGGACAGGGTACAACGAGCAGTACTTC. Translating gives CATSGGQRTGYNEQYF.

The chain uses TRBV7-9 and TRBJ2-7; D remains unclear. The length of the CDR3 is 13 residues. The germline V and J ends were trimmed by 5 bases and 3 bases, with 11 bases remaining between them. Germline CDR1 and CDR2: SEHNR and FQNEAQ (reference sequence). In nucleotides, the CDR3 is TGTGCCAGCAGCCCCCGAGAGTTCTACGAGCAGTACTTC. Translated: CASSPREFYEQYF.

The chain carries TRBV15 and TRBJ2-2; a possible D gene is TRBD2 (6 bases). Deletions cut 5 bases from V and 6 bases from J, with 13 bases between. The CDR3 is 14 amino acids. Germline-derived CDR1 and CDR2 are LNHNV and YYDKDF (reference sequence). CDR3 loop: CATSPGGSAGELFF. The CDR3 nucleotides read TGTGCCACCAGCCCTGGGGGGTCCGCCGGGGAGCTGTTTTTT.